The source of this TCR beta chain is a study of breast tumors, draining lymph nodes, adjacent tissues (dated by TCRdb to the mid-2010s). For context, the study as a whole: TCR beta repertoires were compared across tumor, adjacent nontumor tissue and axillary lymph nodes obtained from breast cancer patients. In human breast cancer, the study set out to evaluate how tumor, surrounding tissue and draining lymph node repertoires relate to one another and whether T cells may move between these sites. Overall study outcomes, separate from this receptor: The similarity between tumor and nontumor tissue repertoires was significantly greater in luminal-like breast cancer than in basal-like breast cancer. A scenario in which most tumor T cells derive from the lymph node and then expand within tumor tissue was judged to be consistent with the data. Tumor T-cell repertoires showed less diversity than lymph node repertoires and more diversity than nontumor tissue repertoires, and tumor T-cell repertoires showed preferential V and J gene usage. The study presented the conclusion that tumor T cells originate in lymph nodes as consistent with a hypothesis, not as something directly demonstrated.

The table lists this clonotype with many counts. Which antigen it targets is not known. Nothing much larger sits one base from this clone, and base qualities are not available. Sequenced using an Illumina HiSeq 2000. Multiplex PCR amplification was used to build the TCR beta chain libraries. High-throughput sequencing was used to analyze the amplified TCR beta chain products. The public reads were run again by TCRdb, first through fastp at Q25 and then through MiXCR, and only productive beta chains were kept. Rows matching on CDR3 protein sequence are summarized as one entry with the most common DNA and genes. Within this sample are about 220,000 distinct CDR3 sequences, with about 34% of them counted one time only. The ten largest account for 3% to 4% of the sample. Trimming takes 8 bases off V and 1 base off J; junction bases not matched to a gene: 3. Per the germline V gene, SNHLY is the CDR1 and FYNNEI is the CDR2. Measured from the cysteine to the phenylalanine, the CDR3 is 14 residues long. The DNA shown is the 42-base CDR3, in frame from base 1.

Lymph node samples came from the axillary draining lymph nodes of breast cancer patients. The receptor comes from a female donor with breast cancer. Some clones in this sample may be carry-over from other donors' samples. The sequenced sample consisted of axillary lymph node tissue. This receptor chain uses TRBV2 and TRBJ2-7; TRBD2 aligns with 12 central bases. CDR3 protein: CASRLAGVSYEQYF. The sequence in DNA is TGTGCCAGCCGACTAGCGGGAGTATCCTACGAGCAGTACTTC.